A single sample gave rise to the 29 T cell receptor beta chains below, sequenced in a study of shared T cell receptors in the human thymus. Profiled with immunoSEQ multiplex PCR; TCRdb holds only in-frame clones, not every one. The sample holds just under 550,000 clones; 75% to 80% are singletons and the top ten take about 0.012%. These records were also assigned to another study, of human thymus T cells.

Sequencing was performed on thymocytes. These receptor sequences come from a boy under two years old with a congenital heart defect.

V usage is TRBV18 and J usage is TRBJ2-3, with D possibly matching TRBD2 (6 bases). The CDR3 contains 17 residues. Germline-derived CDR1 and CDR2 are KGHSH and LQKENI. Trimming pared 8 bases from V and 1 base from J, leaving 22 bases between. CDR3 sequence (DNA): TGTGCCAGCGCGCCCACTAGCTCCAAGCACGGCACAGATACGCAGTATTTT. Its translation is CASAPTSSKHGTDTQYF.

This clone has more than one count but fewer than ten. This rearrangement joins TRBV6-6 to TRBJ2-7; 7 nucleotides align to TRBD2. This CDR3 region has 12 residues. Germline-derived CDR1 and CDR2 are MNHNY and SVGAGI (reference sequence). V lost 8 bases, J lost 2 bases, and 3 bases stayed unmatched. CDR3 nucleotide sequence: TGTGCCAGCCGGGGGGTAACCTACGAGCAGTACTTC. It translates to CASRGVTYEQYF.

In its sample, this clone was seen a few times. The gene calls are TRBV5-1 and TRBJ1-2; 11 bases are shared with TRBD1. The CDR3 totals 17 residues. CDR1 and CDR2 (germline): SGHRS, YFSETQ. Trimming took 3 bases from V and 3 from J; bases not matched to a gene: 10. The CDR3 spells CASSSGQGAEVDYGYTF. The DNA of the CDR3 is TGCGCCAGCAGCTCTGGACAGGGGGCGGAGGTCGACTATGGCTACACCTTC.

The chain carries TRBV2 and TRBJ2-1, with 9 bases fitting TRBD2. The V and J ends lost 4 bases and 8 bases, in that order; junction bases with no gene match: 6. The CDR3 is made up of 14 amino acids. CDR1 is SNHLY, CDR2 FYNNEI, per germline. CDR3 coding DNA: TGTGCCAGCAGTGGGGGACTAGCACAGGATGAGCAGTTCTTC. Its translation: CASSGGLAQDEQFF. Full variable domain (rest looked up from reference TRBV2 and TRBJ2-1): EPEVTQTPSHQVTQMGQEVILRCVPISNHLYFYWYRQILGQKVEFLVSFYNNEISEKSEIFDDQFSVERPDGSNFTLKIRSTKLEDSAMYFCASSGGLAQDEQFFGPGTRLTVL.

The table lists this clone with a few counts. The chain is built from TRBV7-6 and TRBJ2-1; weak D call: TRBD2 (6 bases). The CDR3 runs to 15 residues. CDR1 is SGHVS, CDR2 FNYEAQ, per germline. Trimming pared 6 bases from V and 6 bases from J, leaving 18 bases between. Here the CDR3 DNA reads TGTGCCAGCAGGGTGGCTAGCGCGCCGGGCAATGAGCAGTTCTTC. Its translation: CASRVASAPGNEQFF.

This chain links TRBV18 with TRBJ2-7; 7 bases map to TRBD1. CDR1 is KGHSH and CDR2 is LQKENI in the germline V gene. V dropped 1 base and J dropped 7; count of bases not matched to a gene: 19. The CDR3 length is 18 residues. CDR3 nucleotide sequence: TGTGCCAGCTCACCACACCGGAACTCCGACAGGGCCCATGGGGAGCAGTACTTC. Its translation: CASSPHRNSDRAHGEQYF.

V gene TRBV10-2 combines with J gene TRBJ1-5, with TRBD1 identical over 9 bases. V lost 4 bases and J lost 0; bases outside the gene matches: 4. Germline CDR1 WSHSY, CDR2 SAAADI. The CDR3 totals 16 residues. The CDR3 region has the DNA TGCGCCAGCAGTGGTAAACAGGGGGCTAGCAATCAGCCCCAGCATTTT. It is translated as CASSGKQGASNQPQHF.

The chain couples TRBV7-2 to TRBJ2-5; D gene ambiguous. CDR1 and CDR2 from the germline V gene are SGHTA and FQGNSA. Trimming took off 0 bases at V and 2 bases at J, with 7 bases between the two ends. CDR3 size: 14 residues. Here the CDR3 reads CASSLALLQETQYF. The CDR3 DNA reads as TGTGCCAGCAGCTTAGCCCTCCTTCAAGAGACCCAGTACTTC.

This clone showed up just a few times. The chain uses TRBV19 and TRBJ1-4; 10 nucleotides agree with TRBD1. Trimming took 7 bases from V and 8 from J; bases not matched to a gene: 10. Germline V gene sequence: CDR1 LNHDA, CDR2 SQIVND (reference sequence). This CDR3 spans 15 amino acids. CDR3 DNA: TGTGCCAGTACCCGGGTGACAGGGGGCTCGGAAAAACTGTTTTTT. This encodes CASTRVTGGSEKLFF.

The J gene is TRBJ2-2, the V gene TRBV19; D is possibly TRBD2 (6 bases). V lost 7 bases to trimming and J lost 5 bases, with 11 bases between them. Looked up from germline, CDR1 is LNHDA and CDR2 is SQIVND (reference sequence). This CDR3 comprises 13 residues. The chain's CDR3 is CASTQTRTGELFF. In nucleotides, the CDR3 is TGTGCCAGTACCCAGACTAGGACCGGGGAGCTGTTTTTT.

The chain has TRBV4-2 and TRBJ2-7; 11 nucleotides match TRBD2. Looked up from germline, CDR1 is LGHNA and CDR2 is YNFKEQ. The V segment lost 0 bases and the J segment 2 bases; nucleotides outside the gene matches: 18. The CDR3 runs 21 residues. This chain's CDR3 is CASSQEESLGTSGHQPYEQYF. In DNA form, the CDR3 reads TGTGCCAGCAGCCAAGAAGAATCCCTCGGGACTAGCGGCCACCAACCCTACGAGCAGTACTTC.

The gene calls are TRBV11-2 and TRBJ1-2, with unresolved D. The V end was cut by 3 bases, the J end by 0 bases, with 11 bases between. The CDR3 extends over 15 amino acids. Germline CDR1 SGHAT, CDR2 FQNNGV. The chain's CDR3 is CASSFGSSSNYGYTF. The CDR3 DNA reads TGTGCCAGCAGCTTTGGGAGCAGCTCTAACTATGGCTACACCTTC.

The rearrangement links TRBV15 to TRBJ2-2, with 9 bases identical to TRBD2. In germline, CDR1 is LNHNV, CDR2 YYDKDF (reference sequence). The trim removed 0 bases at V and 0 bases at J, leaving 14 bases unmatched. The CDR3 contains 21 residues. The CDR3 sequence is CATSRDRAHPAGGTNTGELFF. The CDR3 DNA follows: TGTGCCACCAGCAGAGATAGAGCGCATCCCGCGGGAGGGACGAACACCGGGGAGCTGTTTTTT. The full variable domain, with the rest looked up from reference TRBV15 and TRBJ2-2, is DAMVIQNPRYQVTQFGKPVTLSCSQTLNHNVMYWYQQKSSQAPKLLFHYYDKDFNNEADTPDNFQSRRPNTSFCFLDIRSPGLGDTAMYLCATSRDRAHPAGGTNTGELFFGEGSRLTVL.

This clone was observed a few times. The rearrangement joins TRBV11-2 to TRBJ2-3; D is ambiguous. The CDR3 spans 14 residues. The germline CDR1 and CDR2 sequences are SGHAT and FQNNGV. Trimming removed 5 bases at V and 1 base at J, with 10 bases between. The CDR3 loop reads CASSPVLGTDTQYF. The CDR3 DNA reads TGTGCCAGCAGCCCCGTGCTAGGCACAGATACGCAGTATTTT. The complete variable domain, with remaining parts taken from reference TRBV11-2 and TRBJ2-3, reads EAGVAQSPRYKIIEKRQSVAFWCNPISGHATLYWYQQILGQGPKLLIQFQNNGVVDDSQLPKDRFSAERLKGVDSTLKIQPAKLEDSAVYLCASSPVLGTDTQYFGPGTRLTVL.

In its sample, this clone was seen a few times. The chain employs TRBV11-2 and TRBJ2-5; the D gene is possibly TRBD2 (6 bases). Trimming removed 1 base at V and 5 bases at J, with 17 bases between. There are 16 residues in the CDR3. In germline, CDR1 is SGHAT, CDR2 FQNNGV. The CDR3 nucleotides read TGTGCCAGCAGCTTAGCGGCTAGTATTGCGGGGGAGACCCAGTACTTC. This gives the protein CASSLAASIAGETQYF.

The DNA for the CDR3 is TGTGCCAGCAGCGAAGGGGGGACCCAGTACTTC. Translated: CASSEGGTQYF. V gene TRBV9 combines with J gene TRBJ2-5; D is perhaps TRBD1 (6 bases). V lost 3 bases to trimming and J lost 7 bases, with 7 bases between them. Germline V gene sequence: CDR1 SGDLS, CDR2 YYNGEE. The CDR3 spans 11 residues.

The J gene is TRBJ2-3, the V gene TRBV7-9, with 8 bases matching TRBD2. J gave up 7 bases and V 1 base, and 13 bases lay outside the gene matches. This CDR3 has 17 amino acids. CDR1 is SEHNR, CDR2 FQNEAQ, per germline (reference sequence). CDR3: CASSLGSRREERHTQYF. In DNA form, the CDR3 reads TGTGCCAGCAGCTTAGGTAGTCGGCGGGAGGAGCGCCATACGCAGTATTTT.

This clone was seen a single time. The gene calls are TRBV7-8 and TRBJ2-7; TRBD1 aligns across 8 bases. CDR1 and CDR2 from the germline V gene are SGHVS and FQNEAQ. V lost 5 bases and J lost 2; bases outside the gene matches: 26. The CDR3 is 21 amino acids. The CDR3 DNA sequence: TGTGCCAGCAGCCTCGAAGCCGACAGGGGCGAACTAGCCAGACGGGCCTACGAGCAGTACTTC. Translation: CASSLEADRGELARRAYEQYF.

The rearrangement links TRBV4-1 to TRBJ1-2; 9 nucleotides align to TRBD1. Germline CDR1 and CDR2: MGHRA and YSYEKL. Losses at the gene ends were 3 bases for V and 2 bases for J; bases not matched to a gene: 4. The CDR3 totals 15 residues. The CDR3 DNA reads TGCGCCAGCAGCCATACCGGACAGGGGAACTATGGCTACACCTTC. Translation: CASSHTGQGNYGYTF.

This chain joins TRBV5-6 and TRBJ2-7; TRBD1 is a possible D gene (6 bases). The CDR3 totals 16 residues. V was trimmed by 0 bases and J by 1 base, leaving 14 bases between them. The V gene's germline CDR1 is SGHDT and CDR2 YYEEEE. The CDR3 sequence is CASSLERTENSYEQYF. The CDR3 nucleotides read TGTGCCAGCAGCTTGGAAAGGACAGAGAATTCCTACGAGCAGTACTTC.

Here the CDR3 DNA reads TGTGCCAGCTCACCAGGGACAGGGGGCCTCTACGAGCAGTACTTC. Protein product: CASSPGTGGLYEQYF. V usage is TRBV18 and J usage is TRBJ2-7; 12 bases map to TRBD1. Per the germline V gene, CDR1 is KGHSH and CDR2 is LQKENI. The CDR3 extends over 15 amino acids. V was pared by 2 bases and J by 3 bases, with 2 bases of the junction left unmatched.

The chain combines TRBV5-1 with TRBJ2-1; D might be TRBD2 (6 bases). This CDR3 region has 18 residues. The V gene lost 0 bases and the J gene lost 2 bases, with 18 bases spanning the gap. From germline, CDR1 is SGHRS and CDR2 YFSETQ. The DNA for the CDR3 is TGCGCCAGCAGCTTGGCCTTCGGCGGGATGAAGCCCTACAATGAGCAGTTCTTC. Amino acids: CASSLAFGGMKPYNEQFF.

The chain carries TRBV19 and TRBJ1-5; D gene unclear. This CDR3 has 13 amino acids. V lost 6 bases to trimming and J lost 3 bases, with 9 bases between them. Germline CDR1 LNHDA, CDR2 SQIVND (reference sequence). CDR3 bases: TGTGCCAGTAGCGGCAGGCACAATCAGCCCCAGCATTTT. Amino acid sequence: CASSGRHNQPQHF.

V gene TRBV5-4 combines with J gene TRBJ2-1; maybe TRBD1 (6 bases). V was trimmed by 4 bases and J by 3 bases, leaving 14 bases between them. CDR1 and CDR2 (germline): SGHNT, YYREEE (reference sequence). The CDR3 is 15 residues long. The CDR3 sequence: CASSLDRIHYNEQFF. Here the CDR3 DNA reads TGTGCCAGCAGCCTCGACAGGATTCACTACAATGAGCAGTTCTTC.

This clone was detected only once. V gene TRBV28 combines with J gene TRBJ1-2; maybe TRBD1 (5 bases). This CDR3 has 14 amino acids. The germline V and J ends were trimmed by 2 bases and 8 bases, with 15 bases remaining between them. The germline gives CDR1 MDHEN, CDR2 SYDVKM. This CDR3 reads CASSLRRGAGGYTF. Written as DNA, the CDR3 is TGTGCCAGCAGTTTACGCCGTGGGGCGGGGGGCTACACCTTC.

The chain combines TRBV2 with TRBJ2-2, with TRBD1 identical over 7 bases. CDR1 is SNHLY, CDR2 FYNNEI, per germline. J gave up 8 bases and V 4 bases, and 7 bases lay outside the gene matches. The CDR3 extends over 14 amino acids. The CDR3 is CASSGETGAGELFF. DNA of the CDR3: TGTGCCAGCAGTGGAGAAACAGGGGCGGGGGAGCTGTTTTTT.

DNA of the CDR3: TGCGCCAGCAGCTTGGATCTTTCTGGAAACACCATATATTTT. Translated: CASSLDLSGNTIYF. V usage is TRBV5-1 and J usage is TRBJ1-3; D remains unclear. Per germline, CDR1 SGHRS and CDR2 YFSETQ. V gave up 0 bases and J gave up 1 base, with 5 bases separating them. The CDR3 runs 14 residues.

About this clone: The conserved final phenylalanine or tryptophan is absent from the CDR3, which likely points to a read error. This chain connects TRBV2 to TRBJ1-1; no definite D call. CDR1 is SNHLY and CDR2 is FYNNEI in the germline V gene. V dropped 5 bases and J dropped 4 bases, with 8 bases sitting between them. The CDR3 consists of 12 residues. CDR3 coding DNA: TGTGCCAGCAGTTCGATATTCACTGAAGCTTTCCTT. Protein sequence: CASSSIFTEAFL.

The chain combines TRBV7-2 with TRBJ2-1; 14 bases are shared with TRBD2. Germline V gene lookup returns CDR1 SGHTA and CDR2 FQGNSA. This CDR3 contains 17 residues. V dropped 4 bases and J dropped 12; count of bases not matched to a gene: 14. The DNA of the CDR3 is TGTGCCAGCAGCTGGAGGGGGACTAGCGGGAGAGGGCTTGGGCAGTTCTTC. Translated, it gives CASSWRGTSGRGLGQFF.